The present TCR beta chain was sequenced within a study of radiation and T cells in renal cell carcinoma. Study summary: Nephrectomy followed 15 Gy stereotactic body radiation by 4 weeks.

Sequencing used immunoSEQ multiplex PCR; TCRdb keeps in-frame clones, though not all of them. There are just under 80,000 clones in the sample; 80% to 90% occur only once, and about 22% lies in the top ten. With V trimmed by 2 bases and J by 4 bases, 3 bases remained unmatched. The CDR3 totals 14 residues. Germline V gene sequence: CDR1 KGHSH, CDR2 LQKENI. The time point: blood 2 weeks post-SBRT. The treatment here: 15 Gy SBRT to primary tumor, nephrectomy 4 weeks later. The tumor was a clear cell renal cell carcinoma. This chain joins TRBV18 and TRBJ2-5, with 8 bases fitting TRBD1. Sequenced material: blood, taken from a patient whose treatment included radiotherapy and nephrectomy. The sequence was obtained from a woman aged 45-59 years with renal cell carcinoma. The CDR3 sequence is CASSPSTGVETQYF. The CDR3 region has the DNA TGTGCCAGCTCACCATCGACAGGGGTAGAGACCCAGTACTTC.